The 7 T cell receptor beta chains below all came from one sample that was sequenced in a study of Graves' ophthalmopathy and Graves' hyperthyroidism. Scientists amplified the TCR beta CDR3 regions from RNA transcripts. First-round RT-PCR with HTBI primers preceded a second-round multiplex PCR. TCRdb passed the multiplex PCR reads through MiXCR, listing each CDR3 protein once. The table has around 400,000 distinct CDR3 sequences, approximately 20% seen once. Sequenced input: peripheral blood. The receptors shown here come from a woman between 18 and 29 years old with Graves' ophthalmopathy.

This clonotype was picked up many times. The CDR3 nucleotides read TGTGCCAGCAGCTTAAGTCCGGTGGGCTATAGCAATCAGCCCCAGCATTTT. It encodes CASSLSPVGYSNQPQHF. The rearrangement uses TRBV11-2 and TRBJ1-5; no reliable D call. In germline, CDR1 is SGHAT, CDR2 FQNNGV. The CDR3 has 17 residues. V was pared by 2 bases and J by 0 bases, with 14 bases between.

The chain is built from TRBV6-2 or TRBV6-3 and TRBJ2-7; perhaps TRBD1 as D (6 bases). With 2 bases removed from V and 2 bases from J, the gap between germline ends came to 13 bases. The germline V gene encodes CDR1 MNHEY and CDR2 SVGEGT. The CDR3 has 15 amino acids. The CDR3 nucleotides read TGTGCCAGCAGTTACCCCGAAGGGGGAGCCTACGAGCAGTACTTC. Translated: CASSYPEGGAYEQYF.

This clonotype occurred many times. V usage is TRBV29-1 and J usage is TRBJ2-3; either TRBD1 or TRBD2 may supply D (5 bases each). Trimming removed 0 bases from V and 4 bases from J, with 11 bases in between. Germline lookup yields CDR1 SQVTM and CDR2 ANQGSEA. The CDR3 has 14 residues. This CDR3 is CSVEDQGPADTQYF. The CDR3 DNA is TGCAGCGTTGAAGATCAGGGACCGGCAGATACGCAGTATTTT.

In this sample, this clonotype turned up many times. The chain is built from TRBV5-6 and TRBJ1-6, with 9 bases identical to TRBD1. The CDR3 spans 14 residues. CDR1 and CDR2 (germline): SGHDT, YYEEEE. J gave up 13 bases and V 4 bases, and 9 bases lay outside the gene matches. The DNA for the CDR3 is TGTGCCAGCAGCGACGACAGGGGGGAAAATCCCCTCCACTTT. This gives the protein CASSDDRGENPLHF.

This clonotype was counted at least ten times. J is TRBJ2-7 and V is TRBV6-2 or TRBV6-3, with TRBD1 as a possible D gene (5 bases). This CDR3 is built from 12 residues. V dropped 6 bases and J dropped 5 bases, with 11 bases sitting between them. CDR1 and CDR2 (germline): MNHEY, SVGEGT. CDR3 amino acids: CASRFQGNEQYF. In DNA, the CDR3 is TGTGCCAGCAGATTCCAGGGAAACGAGCAGTACTTC.

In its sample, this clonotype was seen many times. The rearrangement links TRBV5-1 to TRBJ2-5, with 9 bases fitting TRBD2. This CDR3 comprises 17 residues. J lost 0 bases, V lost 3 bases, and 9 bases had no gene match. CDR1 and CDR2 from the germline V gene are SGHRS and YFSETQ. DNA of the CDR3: TGCGCCAGCAGCTACCCCCCTAGCGGGGTACACCAAGAGACCCAGTACTTC. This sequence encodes CASSYPPSGVHQETQYF.

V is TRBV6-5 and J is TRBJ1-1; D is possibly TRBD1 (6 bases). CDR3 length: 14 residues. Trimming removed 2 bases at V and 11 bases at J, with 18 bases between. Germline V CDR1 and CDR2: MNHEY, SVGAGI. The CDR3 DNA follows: TGTGCCAGCAGTTACCCCGGCAGGGGAGTCCCTGCTTTCTTT. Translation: CASSYPGRGVPAFF.